These 22 T cell receptor beta chains originate from one sample sequenced in a study of blood T cell repertoires in COVID-19. TCRdb's table, derived via immunoSEQ multiplex PCR, lists solely in-frame clones and lacks some. This table holds a few hundred thousand clones, 87% found once. The sequencing input was peripheral blood. Receptors originate from a man aged 18 to 35 with active or convalescent COVID-19.

The gene calls are TRBV7-3 and TRBJ2-2; D call uncertain. The CDR3 totals 13 residues. The germline CDR1 and CDR2 sequences are SGHTA and FQGTGA. V shed 1 base and J shed 6 bases, with 6 bases lying between them. This chain's CDR3 is CASSLRASGELFF. The CDR3 region has the DNA TGTGCCAGCAGCTTAAGGGCCTCCGGGGAGCTGTTTTTT. The whole variable domain, filled in from reference TRBV7-3 and TRBJ2-2, reads GAGVSQTPSNKVTEKGKYVELRCDPISGHTALYWYRQSLGQGPEFLIYFQGTGAADDSGLPNDRFFAVRPEGSVSTLKIQRTERGDSAVYLCASSLRASGELFFGEGSRLTVL.

V is TRBV27 and J is TRBJ2-7, with TRBD1 matching 9 bases. Trimming at V came to 6 bases and at J to 5 bases, leaving 8 bases not matched to a gene. Germline lookup yields CDR1 MNHEY and CDR2 SMNVEV (reference sequence). The CDR3 sequence is 14 residues long. CDR3 DNA sequence: TGTGCCAGCAGATTCACAGGGGGCGGCCACGAGCAGTACTTC. Translated, it gives CASRFTGGGHEQYF.

In this sample, this clone turned up once. V gene TRBV29-1 combines with J gene TRBJ1-2; 8 nucleotides align to TRBD1. V dropped 7 bases and J dropped 4; count of bases not matched to a gene: 8. Looked up from germline, CDR1 is SQVTM and CDR2 is ANQGSEA. The CDR3 length is 13 residues. CDR3 in DNA: TGCAGCGATGAGACAGGGACAGGCTATGGCTACACCTTC. Protein: CSDETGTGYGYTF.

The chain couples TRBV3-1 (or the pseudogene TRBV3-2) to TRBJ1-3; TRBD1 aligns across 8 bases. V lost 3 bases to trimming and J lost 2 bases; unmatched junction nucleotides: 6. The CDR3 consists of 16 residues. Germline V gene lookup returns CDR1 LGHDT and CDR2 YNNKEL (reference sequence). The CDR3 loop reads CASSQEVTGAGNTIYF. For the CDR3, the DNA is TGTGCCAGCAGCCAGGAAGTGACAGGGGCTGGAAACACCATATATTTT.

The chain carries TRBV7-3 and TRBJ1-2; 11 bases are a match to TRBD1. Germline CDR1 SGHTA, CDR2 FQGTGA. J lost 5 bases, V lost 6 bases, and 5 bases had no gene match. The length of the CDR3 is 14 residues. The DNA for the CDR3 is TGTGCCAGCAGTCCGGGACAGGGGGATTATGGCTACACCTTC. Residues: CASSPGQGDYGYTF.

The chain recombines TRBV14 with TRBJ1-1, with D unclear. CDR1 and CDR2 (germline): SGHDN, FVKESK. The CDR3 extends over 12 amino acids. V lost 3 bases, J lost 3 bases, and 5 bases lay in between. This chain's CDR3 is CASSHRDTEAFF. The CDR3 coding sequence is TGTGCCAGCAGCCACCGGGACACTGAAGCTTTCTTT.

The chain has TRBV5-4 and TRBJ2-3; a possible D gene is TRBD2 (5 bases). CDR1 and CDR2 (germline): SGHNT, YYREEE (reference sequence). The length of the CDR3 is 16 residues. With 4 bases removed from V and 0 bases from J, the gap between germline ends came to 15 bases. The CDR3 loop is CASSRPGLYSTDTQYF. In DNA, the CDR3 is TGTGCCAGCAGCCGTCCCGGACTGTATAGCACAGATACGCAGTATTTT.

The genes are TRBV7-2 and TRBJ1-4, with 11 nucleotides matching TRBD1. The CDR3 runs to 15 residues. The V gene end was trimmed by 5 bases and the J gene end by 8 bases; junction bases not matched to a gene: 7. Germline V gives CDR1 SGHTA, CDR2 FQGNSA. This chain's CDR3 is CASSPDRGRWEKLFF. Written as DNA, the CDR3 is TGTGCCAGCAGCCCGGACAGGGGGCGCTGGGAAAAACTGTTTTTT.

This sequence joins TRBV4-1 and TRBJ2-1; D is undetermined. Trimming removed 1 base from V and 8 bases from J, with 6 bases in between. Per germline, CDR1 MGHRA and CDR2 YSYEKL. CDR3 length: 12 amino acids. CDR3 amino acids: CASSQVVDEQFF. In DNA, the CDR3 is TGCGCCAGCAGCCAAGTAGTAGATGAGCAGTTCTTC.

The chain is built from TRBV3-1 (or the pseudogene TRBV3-2) and TRBJ1-1; the match to TRBD1 covers 9 bases. The V segment lost 5 bases and the J segment 5 bases; nucleotides outside the gene matches: 3. From germline, CDR1 is LGHDT and CDR2 YNNKEL (reference sequence). CDR3 length equals 13 residues. The CDR3 DNA is TGTGCCAGCAGCAGGACAGGGGTGACTGAAGCTTTCTTT. It specifies CASSRTGVTEAFF.

The chain employs TRBV3-1 (or the pseudogene TRBV3-2) and TRBJ1-1; no clear D. Per germline, CDR1 LGHDT and CDR2 YNNKEL (reference sequence). Trimming left V 1 base short and J 1 base short, with 4 bases between. CDR3 length: 13 residues. As DNA, the CDR3 is TGTGCCAGCAGCCAAGTCTGGAACACTGAAGCTTTCTTT. Translated: CASSQVWNTEAFF.

As for this clone: Other DNA sequences of this sample code for an identical CDR3. The chain combines TRBV2 with TRBJ1-1, with 8 bases that match TRBD1. Germline-derived CDR1 and CDR2 are SNHLY and FYNNEI. The V segment lost 6 bases and the J segment 1 base; nucleotides outside the gene matches: 1. The CDR3 runs to 13 residues. Written as DNA, the CDR3 is TGTGCCAGCAGCGACAGGGGGAACACTGAAGCTTTCTTT. Translated: CASSDRGNTEAFF.

This clone was detected only a few times. This sequence joins TRBV5-4 and TRBJ1-1, with unresolved D. The germline V gene has CDR1 SGHNT and CDR2 YYREEE (reference sequence). Trimming took 0 bases from V and 6 from J, leaving 12 bases between them. The CDR3 consists of 14 residues. The CDR3 sequence is CASSLDPGSAEAFF. CDR3 in DNA: TGTGCCAGCAGCTTGGATCCGGGTAGTGCTGAAGCTTTCTTT.

The chain employs TRBV29-1 and TRBJ2-5; maybe TRBD1 (5 bases). The V gene's germline CDR1 is SQVTM and CDR2 ANQGSEA. This CDR3 spans 15 amino acids. The V end was cut by 2 bases, the J end by 1 base, with 14 bases between. The CDR3 reads CSVERQVQAQETQYF. The CDR3 nucleotides read TGCAGCGTTGAACGGCAGGTACAGGCCCAAGAGACCCAGTACTTC. Drawing the rest from reference TRBV29-1 and TRBJ2-5, the complete variable domain is SAVISQKPSRDICQRGTSLTIQCQVDSQVTMMFWYRQQPGQSLTLIATANQGSEATYESGFVIDKFPISRPNLTFSTLTVSNMSPEDSSIYLCSVERQVQAQETQYFGPGTRLLVL.

The rearrangement joins TRBV5-4 to TRBJ1-1; TRBD1 might be the D (6 bases). Per germline, CDR1 SGHNT and CDR2 YYREEE (reference sequence). The CDR3 covers 15 residues. Trimming took off 3 bases at V and 6 bases at J, with 18 bases between the two ends. The CDR3 nucleotides read TGTGCCAGCAGCTACAAAACCTCAGGGGATTCTGAAGCTTTCTTT. Residues: CASSYKTSGDSEAFF.

J is TRBJ1-5 and V is TRBV7-2; maybe TRBD1 (5 bases). V lost 2 bases to trimming and J lost 3 bases, with 8 bases between them. The CDR3 spans 14 residues. CDR1 and CDR2 (germline): SGHTA, FQGNSA. The chain's CDR3 is CASSLIGVNQPQHF. In nucleotides, the CDR3 is TGTGCCAGCAGCTTAATAGGGGTCAATCAGCCCCAGCATTTT.

The chain links TRBV19 to TRBJ1-2; unclear D gene. This CDR3 is built from 16 residues. Per the germline V gene, CDR1 is LNHDA and CDR2 is SQIVND (reference sequence). V was clipped by 4 bases and J by 6 bases, with 21 bases between them. The DNA of the CDR3 is TGTGCCAGTAGTACCAAGACAAAGCTCTTAAGTCATGGCTACACCTTC. Its translation: CASSTKTKLLSHGYTF.

V usage is TRBV19 and J usage is TRBJ1-2, with 9 bases that match TRBD1. Germline CDR1 reads LNHDA; CDR2 reads SQIVND (reference sequence). After removal of 6 bases from V and 7 bases from J, the junction contained 9 bases not matched to a gene. The CDR3 is made up of 14 amino acids. CDR3: CASRGGTGFGGYTF. The CDR3 coding sequence is TGTGCCAGTAGGGGCGGGACAGGGTTCGGTGGCTACACCTTC.

This clone showed up many times. The J gene is TRBJ2-1, the V gene TRBV27, with 9 bases lining up with TRBD2. This CDR3 comprises 12 residues. Germline CDR1 reads MNHEY; CDR2 reads SMNVEV (reference sequence). Germline trimming cut 8 bases from V and 7 bases from J; bases unmatched to any gene: 3. CDR3 region: CASRLAANEQFF. DNA of the CDR3: TGTGCCAGCCGACTAGCGGCGAATGAGCAGTTCTTC.

This clone has only a few counts. The V gene is TRBV5-1, the J gene TRBJ1-4, with a weak D call TRBD1 (5 bases). With 4 bases removed from V and 4 bases from J, the gap between germline ends came to 14 bases. The CDR3 sequence is 15 residues long. Germline V CDR1 and CDR2: SGHRS, YFSETQ. The CDR3 bases are TGCGCCAGCAGCCCCTCCCCAGGGATTAATGAAAAACTGTTTTTT. It specifies CASSPSPGINEKLFF. The full variable domain, with the rest looked up from reference TRBV5-1 and TRBJ1-4, is KAGVTQTPRYLIKTRGQQVTLSCSPISGHRSVSWYQQTPGQGLQFLFEYFSETQRNKGNFPGRFSGRQFSNSRSEMNVSTLELGDSALYLCASSPSPGINEKLFFGSGTQLSVL.

This clone was seen repeatedly, ten times or more. This sequence joins TRBV27 and TRBJ2-7; TRBD1 matches 8 bases. Germline V gene lookup returns CDR1 MNHEY and CDR2 SMNVEV (reference sequence). The CDR3 length is 14 residues. V lost 4 bases, J lost 6 bases, and 8 bases stayed unmatched. This chain's CDR3 is CASSWQGAQGEQYF. CDR3 nucleotides: TGTGCCAGCAGTTGGCAGGGGGCGCAGGGCGAGCAGTACTTC.

The chain links TRBV2 to TRBJ2-7; 9 bases agree with TRBD1. The length of the CDR3 is 13 residues. The V and J ends lost 3 bases and 4 bases, in that order; junction bases with no gene match: 1. Germline loops: CDR1 SNHLY, CDR2 FYNNEI. The CDR3 loop reads CASSDGTGYEQYF. CDR3 DNA sequence: TGTGCCAGCAGTGATGGGACAGGGTACGAGCAGTACTTC.